A selection of T cell receptor beta chains follows, all from one sample in a study of T-cell reconstitution after alpha-beta-depleted transplantation in children. MiXCR was run by TCRdb on the PCR reads, yielding one entry per CDR3 protein. Of more than 300,000 distinct CDR3 sequences listed, around 16% are singletons. Sequencing used PBMCs, mostly from graft donor cells, obtained 360 days after TCRalphabeta/CD19-depleted stem cell transplant. These receptors were collected from a male patient under 10 years old who had a stem cell transplant for acute lymphoblastic leukemia, so the T cells may come from the graft donor. Both conserved end residues are part of each CDR3. A D gene is named only where the DNA matches it firmly. Only part of the rows carry a size: once, few, many, or a class if the clone is expanded.

d_call | cdr3_length | j_call | clone_size | v_call | cdr3_aa | cdr3_nt
. | 13 | TRBJ1-1 | . | TRBV27 | CASKNGWDTEAFF | TGTGCCAGCAAAAACGGTTGGGACACTGAAGCTTTCTTT
. | 16 | TRBJ2-1 | many | TRBV24-1 | CATPRGTKTSYNEQFF | TGTGCCACCCCCCGGGGGACGAAGACCTCCTACAATGAGCAGTTCTTC
. | 15 | TRBJ2-7 | few | TRBV9 | CASSVVPGPTYEQYF | TGTGCCAGCAGCGTAGTTCCGGGACCTACCTACGAGCAGTACTTC
TRBD2 | 16 | TRBJ2-7 | few | TRBV15 | CATSRDKGLVSYEQYF | TGTGCCACCAGCAGAGATAAGGGACTAGTATCCTACGAGCAGTACTTC
. | 13 | TRBJ2-2 | . | TRBV10-3 | CATELGNTGELFF | TGTGCCACAGAATTAGGAAACACCGGGGAGCTGTTTTTT
. | 16 | TRBJ2-1 | . | TRBV21-1 | CASSKTSEIEYNEQFF | TGTGCCAGCAGCAAAACTTCCGAGATTGAATACAATGAGCAGTTCTTC
. | 11 | TRBJ1-2 | . | TRBV18 | CASPHPYGYTF | TGTGCCAGCCCGCATCCCTATGGCTACACCTTC
TRBD2 | 20 | TRBJ2-1 | . | TRBV4-1 | CASSQDPGSLAVNSYNEQFF | TGCGCCAGCAGCCAAGACCCCGGGTCACTAGCGGTAAACTCCTACAATGAGCAGTTCTTC
TRBD2 | 14 | TRBJ2-5 | . | TRBV5-1 | CASSDPGGGETQYF | TGCGCCAGCAGCGATCCGGGGGGAGGGGAGACCCAGTACTTC
. | 13 | TRBJ2-1 | . | TRBV5-1 | CASRVGPDNEQFF | TGCGCCAGCAGGGTGGGCCCAGACAATGAGCAGTTCTTC
. | 11 | TRBJ2-5 | many | TRBV5-1 | CASSLVETQYF | TGTGCCAGCAGTTTGGTGGAGACCCAGTACTTC
TRBD2 | 17 | TRBJ2-1 | . | TRBV4-1 | CASSQVASGGQRNEQFF | TGCGCCAGCAGCCAAGTGGCCAGCGGGGGTCAACGGAATGAGCAGTTCTTC
. | 16 | TRBJ2-2 | . | TRBV4-1 | CASSRGLPFLDGELFF | TGCGCCAGCAGTCGTGGACTTCCTTTTTTAGACGGGGAGCTGTTTTTT
. | 16 | TRBJ1-6 | many | TRBV7-9 | CASSLKGGSNNSPLHF | TGTGCCAGCAGCTTAAAGGGCGGCAGTAATAATTCACCCCTCCACTTT
TRBD1 | 15 | TRBJ2-5 | many | TRBV29-1 | CSVPDRTSSRETQYF | TGCAGCGTTCCGGACAGGACCTCGTCCAGGGAGACCCAGTACTTC
. | 13 | TRBJ1-5 | . | TRBV27 | CASGLDSNQPQHF | TGTGCCAGCGGTCTGGATAGCAATCAGCCCCAGCATTTT
TRBD2 | 16 | TRBJ2-1 | few | TRBV20-1 | CSARDRPGLAGNEQFF | TGCAGTGCTAGAGATAGGCCGGGACTAGCGGGCAATGAGCAGTTCTTC
TRBD2 | 18 | TRBJ2-3 | few | TRBV29-1 | CSVVAGTSPSGSTDTQYF | TGCAGCGTTGTGGCGGGGACTAGCCCGAGTGGATCCACAGATACGCAGTATTTT
. | 15 | TRBJ2-2 | few | TRBV20-1 | CSARADRPHTGELFF | TGCAGTGCTAGAGCAGACAGGCCCCACACCGGGGAGCTGTTTTTT
TRBD2 | 16 | TRBJ2-3 | few | TRBV5-1 | CASSQPGLAGTDTQYF | TGCGCCAGCAGCCAACCGGGACTAGCGGGAACAGATACGCAGTATTTT
TRBD2 | 15 | TRBJ2-7 | many | TRBV7-9 | CASRPAGGRAYEQYF | TGTGCCAGCAGGCCAGCTGGCGGGAGGGCCTACGAGCAGTACTTC
. | 13 | TRBJ1-2 | . | TRBV20-1 | CSAREGGNYGYTF | TGCAGTGCTAGAGAAGGGGGAAACTATGGCTACACCTTC
TRBD2 | 13 | TRBJ2-7 | . | TRBV3-1 | CASSFHSGRVLYF | TGTGCCAGCAGCTTCCACAGCGGGAGAGTCCTGTACTTC
. | 14 | TRBJ2-3 | few | TRBV12-3/TRBV12-4 | CASKRRQESDTQYF | TGTGCCAGCAAGCGGCGACAGGAGTCAGATACGCAGTATTTT
. | 15 | TRBJ2-3 | many | TRBV12-3/TRBV12-4 | CASSLVLVAGDTQYF | TGTGCCAGCAGTTTAGTGCTAGTGGCAGGTGATACGCAGTATTTT
. | 14 | TRBJ2-7 | . | TRBV4-1 | CASSSTGKIYEQYF | TGCGCCAGCAGCTCCACAGGAAAGATCTACGAGCAGTACTTC
TRBD1 | 15 | TRBJ2-7 | . | TRBV27 | CASSSGQGTSYEQYF | TGTGCCAGCAGTTCAGGACAGGGGACATCCTACGAGCAGTACTTC
TRBD2 | 16 | TRBJ2-7 | . | TRBV12-3/TRBV12-4 | CASSLRSGTNTYEQYF | TGTGCCAGCAGTTTACGCTCCGGGACTAACACCTACGAGCAGTACTTC
. | 16 | TRBJ1-5 | . | TRBV6-1 | CASRPPGKKGNQPQHF | TGTGCCAGCAGACCTCCGGGAAAGAAGGGCAATCAGCCCCAGCATTTT
. | 14 | TRBJ1-2 | few | TRBV3-1 | CASSQSGLNYGYTF | TGTGCCAGCAGCCAAAGTGGGTTAAACTATGGCTACACCTTC